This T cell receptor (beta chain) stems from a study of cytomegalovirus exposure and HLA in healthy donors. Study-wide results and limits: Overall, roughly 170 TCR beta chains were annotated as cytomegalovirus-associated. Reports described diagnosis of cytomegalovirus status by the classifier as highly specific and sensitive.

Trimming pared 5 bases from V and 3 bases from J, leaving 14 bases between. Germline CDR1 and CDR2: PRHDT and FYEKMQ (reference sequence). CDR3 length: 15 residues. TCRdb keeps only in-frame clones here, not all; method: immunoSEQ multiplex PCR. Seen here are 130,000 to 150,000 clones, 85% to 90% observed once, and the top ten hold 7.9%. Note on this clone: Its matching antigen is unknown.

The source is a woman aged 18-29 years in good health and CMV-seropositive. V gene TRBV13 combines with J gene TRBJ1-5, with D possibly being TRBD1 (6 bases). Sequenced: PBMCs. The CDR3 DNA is TGTGCCAGCAGCCCCGGACAGCCTCCCAATCAGCCCCAGCATTTT. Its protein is CASSPGQPPNQPQHF.